The entry that follows covers one T cell receptor beta chain sequence. Its specificity is unknown. Deletions cut 5 bases from V and 4 bases from J, with 12 bases between. The CDR3 sequence is 13 residues long. Germline CDR1 is SGHTA and CDR2 is FQGNSA. In TCRdb, the reads were re-called with MiXCR into one record per CDR3 protein. The profile covers roughly 280,000 distinct CDR3 sequences, with roughly 9.1% appearing a single time and over 12% taken by the ten largest. The data belong to a study of T cell repertoires in cytomegalovirus infection. About the research overall: Both CMV infection and a matching HLA type were indicated by public TCR beta signatures. Study-wide points: Clonotypes of TCR beta that were HLA-C-restricted and CMV-specific dominated the ex vivo response. The study identified carriers of CMV plus the relevant HLA from cumulative public TCR beta family frequency.

The receptor was derived from a human donor in good health (CMV status not recorded). Some clones in this sample may be carry-over from other donors' samples. The sample was PBMCs. V is TRBV7-2 and J is TRBJ2-7; D remains ambiguous. This CDR3 reads CASSLKNVYEQYF. CDR3 DNA sequence: TGTGCCAGCAGCCTAAAGAACGTGTACGAGCAGTACTTC.